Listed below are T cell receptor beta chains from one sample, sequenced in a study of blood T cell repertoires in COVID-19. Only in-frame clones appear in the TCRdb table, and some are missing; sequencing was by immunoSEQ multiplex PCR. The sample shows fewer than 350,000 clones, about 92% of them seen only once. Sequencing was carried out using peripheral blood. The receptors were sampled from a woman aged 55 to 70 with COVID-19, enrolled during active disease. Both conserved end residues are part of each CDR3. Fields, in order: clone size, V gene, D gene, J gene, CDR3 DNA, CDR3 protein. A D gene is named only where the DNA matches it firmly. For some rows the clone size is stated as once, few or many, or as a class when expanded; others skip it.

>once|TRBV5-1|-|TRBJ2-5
TGCGCCAGCAGAGTGACAGGACCAGAGACCCAGTACTTC
CASRVTGPETQYF
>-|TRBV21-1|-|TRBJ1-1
TGTGCCAGCAGCAAAATTATTGTCGAAGCTTTCTTT
CASSKIIVEAFF
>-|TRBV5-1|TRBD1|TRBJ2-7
TGCGCCAGCAGCAACAGACAGGGGGCTTACGAGCAGTACTTC
CASSNRQGAYEQYF
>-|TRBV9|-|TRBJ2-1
TGTGCCAGCAGCACCTATGTAAGCACAGGCCAGTTCTTC
CASSTYVSTGQFF
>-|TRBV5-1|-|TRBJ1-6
TGCGCCAGCAGACCAGTTTACTCCTATAATTCACCCCTCCACTTT
CASRPVYSYNSPLHF
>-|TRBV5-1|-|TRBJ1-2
TGCGCCAGCAGATCTACCTCAGGGTTTGGCTACACCTTC
CASRSTSGFGYTF
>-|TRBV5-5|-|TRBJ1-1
TGTGCCAGCAGCACCCGAGGGAACACTGAAGCTTTCTTT
CASSTRGNTEAFF
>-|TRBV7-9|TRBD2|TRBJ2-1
TGTGCCAGCAGCTTAGCGAGGACTAGCGGGGGGGCTGGTAATGAGCAGTTCTTC
CASSLARTSGGAGNEQFF
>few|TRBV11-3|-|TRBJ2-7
TGTGCCAGCAGCTTAGGACTCGGCGGGGAGCAGTACTTC
CASSLGLGGEQYF
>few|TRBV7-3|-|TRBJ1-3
TGTGCCAGCAGCTTACGGGCAGGGGACCCGGCTGGAAACACCATATATTTT
CASSLRAGDPAGNTIYF